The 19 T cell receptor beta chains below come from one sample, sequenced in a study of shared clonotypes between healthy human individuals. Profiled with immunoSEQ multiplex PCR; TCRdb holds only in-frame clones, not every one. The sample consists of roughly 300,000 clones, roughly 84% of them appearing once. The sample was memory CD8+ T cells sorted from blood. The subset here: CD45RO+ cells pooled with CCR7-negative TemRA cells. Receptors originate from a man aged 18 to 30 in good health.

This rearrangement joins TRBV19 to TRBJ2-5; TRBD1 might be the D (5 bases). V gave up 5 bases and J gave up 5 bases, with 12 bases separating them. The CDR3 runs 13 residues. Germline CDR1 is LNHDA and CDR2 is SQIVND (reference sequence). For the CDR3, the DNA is TGTGCCAGTAGTCCGGACCCAGGGGAGACCCAGTACTTC. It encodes CASSPDPGETQYF.

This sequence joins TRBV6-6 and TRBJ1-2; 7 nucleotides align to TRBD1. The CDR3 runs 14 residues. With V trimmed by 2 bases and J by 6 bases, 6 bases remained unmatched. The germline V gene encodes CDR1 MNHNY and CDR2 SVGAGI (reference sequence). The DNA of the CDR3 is TGTGCCAGCAGTTACATAGACAGGGAGGATGGCTACACCTTC. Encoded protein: CASSYIDREDGYTF.

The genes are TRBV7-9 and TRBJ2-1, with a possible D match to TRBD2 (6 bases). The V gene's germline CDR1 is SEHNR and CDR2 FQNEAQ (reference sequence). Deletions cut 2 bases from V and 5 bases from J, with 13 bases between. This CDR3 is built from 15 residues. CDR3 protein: CASSLYGRENNEQFF. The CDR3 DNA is TGTGCCAGCAGCTTATACGGGCGGGAAAACAATGAGCAGTTCTTC.

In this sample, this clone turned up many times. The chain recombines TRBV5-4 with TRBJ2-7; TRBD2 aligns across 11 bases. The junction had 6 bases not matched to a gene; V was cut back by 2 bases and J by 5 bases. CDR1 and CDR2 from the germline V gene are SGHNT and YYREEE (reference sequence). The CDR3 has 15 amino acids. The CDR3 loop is CASSLDGTSGDEQYF. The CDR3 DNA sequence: TGTGCCAGCAGCTTAGACGGGACTAGCGGCGACGAGCAGTACTTC.

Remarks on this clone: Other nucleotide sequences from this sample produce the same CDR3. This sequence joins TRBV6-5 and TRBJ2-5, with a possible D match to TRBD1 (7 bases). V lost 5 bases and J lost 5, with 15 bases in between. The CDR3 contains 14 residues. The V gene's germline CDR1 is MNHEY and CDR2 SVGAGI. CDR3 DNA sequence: TGTGCCAGCAGTCCCGGAGGGGGCCAGGAGACCCAGTACTTC. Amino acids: CASSPGGGQETQYF.

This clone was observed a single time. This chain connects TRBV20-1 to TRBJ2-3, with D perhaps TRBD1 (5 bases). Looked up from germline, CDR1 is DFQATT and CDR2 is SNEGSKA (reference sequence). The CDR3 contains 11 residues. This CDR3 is CGQGYADTQYF. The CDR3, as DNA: TGCGGTCAGGGATACGCAGATACGCAGTATTTT.

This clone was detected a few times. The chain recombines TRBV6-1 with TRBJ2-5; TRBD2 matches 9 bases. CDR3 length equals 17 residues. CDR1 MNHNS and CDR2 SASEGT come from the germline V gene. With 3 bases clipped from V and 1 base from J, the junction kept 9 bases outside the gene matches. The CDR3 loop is CASSDLGDSGGQETQYF. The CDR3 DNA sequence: TGTGCCAGCAGTGATCTTGGCGATAGCGGGGGCCAAGAGACCCAGTACTTC.

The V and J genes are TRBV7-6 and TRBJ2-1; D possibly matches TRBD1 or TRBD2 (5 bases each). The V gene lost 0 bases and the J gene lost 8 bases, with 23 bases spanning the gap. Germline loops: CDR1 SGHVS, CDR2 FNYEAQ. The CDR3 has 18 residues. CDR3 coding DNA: TGTGCCAGCAGCTTAGCCCTCCGGGGCGAACTAGTGCGGGATGAGCAGTTCTTC. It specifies CASSLALRGELVRDEQFF.

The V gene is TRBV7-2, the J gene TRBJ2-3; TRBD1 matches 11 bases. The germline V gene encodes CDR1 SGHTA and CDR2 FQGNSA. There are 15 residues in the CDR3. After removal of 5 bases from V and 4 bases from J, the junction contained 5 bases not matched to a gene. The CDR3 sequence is CASSPDRGPADTQYF. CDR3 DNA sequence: TGTGCCAGCAGCCCGGACAGGGGGCCGGCAGATACGCAGTATTTT.

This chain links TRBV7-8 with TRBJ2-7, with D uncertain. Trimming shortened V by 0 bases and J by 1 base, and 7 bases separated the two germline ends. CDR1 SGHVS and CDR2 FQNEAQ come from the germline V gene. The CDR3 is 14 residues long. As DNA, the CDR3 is TGTGCCAGCAGCTTAGCCGACCCATCCTACGAGCAGTACTTC. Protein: CASSLADPSYEQYF.

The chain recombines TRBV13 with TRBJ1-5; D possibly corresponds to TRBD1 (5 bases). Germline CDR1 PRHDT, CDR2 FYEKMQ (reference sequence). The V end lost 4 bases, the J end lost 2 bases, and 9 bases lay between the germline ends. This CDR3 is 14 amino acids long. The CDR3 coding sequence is TGTGCCAGCAGCTGGGGCCGGGGCAATCAGCCCCAGCATTTT. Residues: CASSWGRGNQPQHF.

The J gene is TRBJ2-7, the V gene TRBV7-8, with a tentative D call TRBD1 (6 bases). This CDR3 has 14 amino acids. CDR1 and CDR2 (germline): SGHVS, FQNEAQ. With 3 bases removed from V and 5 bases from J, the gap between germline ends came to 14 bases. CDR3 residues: CASSLWDTPNEQYF. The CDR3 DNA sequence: TGTGCCAGCAGCTTGTGGGACACCCCTAACGAGCAGTACTTC.

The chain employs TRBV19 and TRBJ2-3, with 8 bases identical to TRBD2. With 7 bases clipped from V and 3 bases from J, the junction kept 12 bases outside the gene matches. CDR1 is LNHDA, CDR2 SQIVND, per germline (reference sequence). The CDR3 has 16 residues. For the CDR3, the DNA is TGTGCCAGTACCCCGGAAAGGGGACTAGGAACAGATACGCAGTATTTT. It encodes CASTPERGLGTDTQYF.

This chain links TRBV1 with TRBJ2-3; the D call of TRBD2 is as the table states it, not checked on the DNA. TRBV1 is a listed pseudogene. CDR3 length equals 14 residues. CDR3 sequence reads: CTSSHYLSTDTQYF. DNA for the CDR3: TGCACCAGCAGCCATTATTTGAGTACAGATACGCAGTATTTT.

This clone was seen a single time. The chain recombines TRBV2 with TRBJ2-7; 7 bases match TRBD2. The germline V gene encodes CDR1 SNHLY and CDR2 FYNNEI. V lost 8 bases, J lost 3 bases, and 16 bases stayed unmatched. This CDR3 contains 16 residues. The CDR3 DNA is TGTGCCAGCTCGGGAGGCAGGGAACCCTTTGGCTACGAGCAGTACTTC. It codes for CASSGGREPFGYEQYF.

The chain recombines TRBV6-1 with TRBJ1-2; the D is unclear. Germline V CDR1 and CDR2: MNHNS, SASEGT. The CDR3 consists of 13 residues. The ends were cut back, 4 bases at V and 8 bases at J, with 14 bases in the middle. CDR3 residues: CASSGARSTGYTF. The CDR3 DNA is TGTGCCAGCAGTGGGGCGAGATCTACGGGCTACACCTTC.

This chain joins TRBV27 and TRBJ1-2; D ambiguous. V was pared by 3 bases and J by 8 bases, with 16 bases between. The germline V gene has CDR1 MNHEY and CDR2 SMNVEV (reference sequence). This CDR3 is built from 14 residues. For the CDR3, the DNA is TGTGCCAGCAGTTTCGATTCTTTGACTCTAGGCTACACCTTC. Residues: CASSFDSLTLGYTF.

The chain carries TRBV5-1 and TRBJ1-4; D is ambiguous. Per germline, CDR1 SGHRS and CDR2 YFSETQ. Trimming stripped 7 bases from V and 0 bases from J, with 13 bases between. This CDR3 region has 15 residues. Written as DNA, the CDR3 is TGCGCCAGCCGGGAGATGGGCTCAACTAATGAAAAACTGTTTTTT. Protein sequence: CASREMGSTNEKLFF.

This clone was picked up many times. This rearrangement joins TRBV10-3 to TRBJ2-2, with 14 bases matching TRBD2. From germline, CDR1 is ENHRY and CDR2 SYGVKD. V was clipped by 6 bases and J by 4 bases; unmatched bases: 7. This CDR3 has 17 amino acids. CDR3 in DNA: TGTGCCATCAGCGGGACTAGCGGGGGCGAGGGCACCGGGGAGCTGTTTTTT. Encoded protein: CAISGTSGGEGTGELFF.